These 12 T cell receptor beta chains were sequenced from one sample in a study of patients and donors after allogeneic stem cell transplantation. In TCRdb, the RT-PCR reads were re-called with MiXCR into one record per CDR3 protein. The sample shows 160,000 or so distinct CDR3 sequences, 24% of them seen only once. Sequenced input: blood, either unsorted or a sorted T cell fraction (not recorded which). All receptors come from a human donor who was either an allogeneic HSCT recipient or a stem cell or donor lymphocyte infusion donor (not recorded which). It is not recorded whose cells these are; they may come from a transplant donor.

This clonotype has a handful of counts. This rearrangement joins TRBV12-3 or TRBV12-4 to TRBJ1-5; 7 positions match TRBD1. This CDR3 region has 15 residues. V trimming: 7 bases; J trimming: 2 bases; junction bases outside the gene matches: 8. This chain's CDR3 is CASNSEGAGNQPQHF. The CDR3 DNA reads as TGTGCCAGCAATTCGGAGGGGGCGGGCAATCAGCCCCAGCATTTT.

This clonotype was seen only a few times. The chain links TRBV25-1 to TRBJ2-7; weak D call: TRBD1 (5 bases). The CDR3 contains 12 residues. Germline V lookup: CDR1 MGHDK, CDR2 SYGVNS. Trimming took 2 bases from V and 7 from J, leaving 9 bases between them. CDR3 region: CASSEPNREQYF. The CDR3 DNA reads as TGTGCCAGCAGTGAACCGAACAGGGAGCAGTACTTC.

The chain links TRBV4-1 to TRBJ2-3; D unresolved. This CDR3 region has 13 residues. The germline CDR1 and CDR2 sequences are MGHRA and YSYEKL. Trimming cost V 5 bases and J 3 bases, with 9 bases left between them. CDR3 sequence: CASSSRQTDTQYF. CDR3 in DNA: TGCGCCAGCAGCTCTAGACAAACAGATACGCAGTATTTT.

The chain combines TRBV2 with TRBJ2-5, with TRBD2 identical over 7 bases. Germline CDR1 SNHLY, CDR2 FYNNEI. CDR3 size: 14 residues. Trimming at V came to 8 bases and at J to 5 bases, leaving 11 bases not matched to a gene. The CDR3 spells CASREDWGGETQYF. CDR3 nucleotide sequence: TGTGCCAGCCGAGAGGACTGGGGGGGTGAGACCCAGTACTTC.

This clonotype was counted between two and nine times. The rearrangement joins TRBV6-5 to TRBJ1-2; D unclear. Trimming cost V 2 bases and J 7 bases, with 17 bases left between them. Germline V lookup: CDR1 MNHEY, CDR2 SVGAGI. This CDR3 has 15 amino acids. CDR3: CASSYTDRPDAGYTF. The CDR3 region has the DNA TGTGCCAGCAGTTACACGGACCGACCGGATGCTGGCTACACCTTC.

The rearrangement uses TRBV12-3 or TRBV12-4 and TRBJ1-1; D is uncertain. V lost 6 bases and J 6 bases, leaving 14 bases between the germline ends. The CDR3 consists of 13 residues. The CDR3 DNA reads TGTGCCAGCAGCCTCCTTTCCGGCCCTGAAGCTTTCTTT. This sequence encodes CASSLLSGPEAFF.

This chain joins TRBV20-1 and TRBJ2-2; 12 bases align to TRBD2. J lost 5 bases, V lost 6 bases, and 4 bases had no gene match. Germline V gives CDR1 DFQATT, CDR2 SNEGSKA (reference sequence). This CDR3 has 14 residues. The CDR3 sequence: CSAIGTSGTGELFF. DNA of the CDR3: TGCAGTGCCATCGGGACTAGCGGGACCGGGGAGCTGTTTTTT.

V is TRBV6-5 and J is TRBJ2-7; D remains ambiguous. This CDR3 spans 14 amino acids. V was clipped by 0 bases and J by 1 base, with 7 bases between them. Per germline, CDR1 MNHEY and CDR2 SVGAGI. DNA of the CDR3: TGTGCCAGCAGTTACTCAGATCCTTCCTACGAGCAGTACTTC. This gives the protein CASSYSDPSYEQYF.

The chain couples TRBV6-2 or TRBV6-3 to TRBJ2-3, with D possibly being TRBD2 (5 bases). V was trimmed by 5 bases and J by 2 bases, leaving 8 bases between them. The germline gives CDR1 MNHEY, CDR2 SVGEGT. The CDR3 spans 13 residues. The CDR3 here is CASSDGLTDTQYF. The CDR3 DNA sequence: TGTGCCAGCAGTGACGGACTCACAGATACGCAGTATTTT.

This clonotype was recorded at least ten times. The rearrangement joins TRBV12-3 or TRBV12-4 to TRBJ1-5; possibly TRBD1 for D (5 bases). Trimming removed 3 bases at V and 6 bases at J, with 9 bases between. CDR3 length equals 13 residues. The CDR3 region is CASSLRGVQPQHF. CDR3 in DNA: TGTGCCAGCAGTTTGAGAGGGGTTCAGCCCCAGCATTTT.

Concerning this clonotype itself: One end of the junction varies from germline; a read error may be responsible. This chain's CDR3 is CASRTKGQFF. The CDR3 DNA sequence: TGTGCCAGCAGGACGAAAGGACAATTTTTT. V is TRBV2 and J is TRBJ1-1; perhaps TRBD1 as D (5 bases). Germline V lookup: CDR1 SNHLY, CDR2 FYNNEI. The CDR3 runs 10 residues.

This clonotype was detected a few times. The chain uses TRBV20-1 and TRBJ2-7, with a tentative D call TRBD2 (6 bases). The germline V gene encodes CDR1 DFQATT and CDR2 SNEGSKA (reference sequence). The CDR3 runs 14 residues. V was trimmed by 0 bases and J by 2 bases, leaving 11 bases between them. Here the CDR3 DNA reads TGCAGTGCTAGAGAACCCGGGACTCCCTACGAGCAGTACTTC. Protein product: CSAREPGTPYEQYF.